The rows below give T cell receptor beta chains drawn from one sample of a study of T-cell memory formation after mild COVID-19. TCRdb itself ran the 5' RACE reads through MiXCR, one entry per CDR3 protein. The table shows 250,000 to 300,000 distinct CDR3 sequences, with 15% to 20% occurring only once. The sequencing input was PBMCs or a T cell subset sorted from them (not recorded which). All receptors come from a young man who had mild COVID-19 (a few samples of this study predate the infection). Cell type and time point are not known. Both conserved end residues are part of each CDR3. A D gene is named only where the DNA matches it firmly. Not all rows give a size; the values are once, few, many and, for expanded clones, a class.

v_call	j_call	clone_size	d_call	cdr3_nt	cdr3_aa
TRBV20-1	TRBJ1-1	once	.	TGCAGTGCTAGAGAGCCGTTCGGCAGGGTCACTGAAGCTTTCTTT	CSAREPFGRVTEAFF
TRBV4-1	TRBJ1-2	.	.	TGCGCCAGCAGCCAAGATGGGAGAGGGCTTGGATATGGCTACACCTTC	CASSQDGRGLGYGYTF
TRBV30	TRBJ2-1	.	.	TGTGCCTGGAGCCCGGGGGAAGGGGAGCAGTTCTTC	CAWSPGEGEQFF
TRBV18	TRBJ2-5	many	.	TGTGCCAGCTCAGGCGAGGGGGTCTGGGAAGAGACCCAGTACTTC	CASSGEGVWEETQYF
TRBV20-1	TRBJ2-3	few	.	TGCAGTGCTAGAGGGTGGCACAGTCCGACAGATACGCAGTATTTT	CSARGWHSPTDTQYF
TRBV10-3	TRBJ2-3	.	.	TGTGCCATCAGTGGGGGGCCGAAAAGCACAGATACGCAGTATTTT	CAISGGPKSTDTQYF
TRBV12-3/TRBV12-4	TRBJ1-2	many	TRBD1	TGTGCCAGCAGCCAAGGGACAGGGTTCACCTTC	CASSQGTGFTF
TRBV7-2	TRBJ2-1	.	TRBD1	TGTGCCAGCAGACCACAGGGGGATGAGCAGTTCTTC	CASRPQGDEQFF
TRBV24-1	TRBJ2-1	many	TRBD2	TGTGCCACCAGTGATCCCCAGCGGGATTCCTACAATGAGCAGTTCTTC	CATSDPQRDSYNEQFF
TRBV7-9	TRBJ1-1	.	.	TGTGCCAGCAGCTCGTCGTCGCCCCAAGCTTTCTTT	CASSSSSPQAFF
TRBV5-1	TRBJ2-3	.	.	TGCGCCAGCAGCTTCTTCGCAACAGCTAGCACAGATACGCAGTATTTT	CASSFFATASTDTQYF
TRBV4-2	TRBJ2-7	many	.	TGTGCCAGCAGCCAAAGACAGAGCTCCTACGAGCAGTACTTC	CASSQRQSSYEQYF
TRBV19	TRBJ1-5	.	.	TGTGCCAGTCAGTGGAGGGGTCCTAATCAGCCCCAGCATTTT	CASQWRGPNQPQHF
TRBV11-3	TRBJ2-2	few	.	TGTGCCAGCAGCAAAGGGCAGTTCACCGGGGAGCTGTTTTTT	CASSKGQFTGELFF
TRBV29-1	TRBJ2-7	.	.	TGCAGCGTTGAGTGGGCGGGTATGGAGCAGTACTTC	CSVEWAGMEQYF
TRBV20-1	TRBJ2-5	few	TRBD2	TGCAGTGCTACTAGCGGGGTCCGGGAGACCCAGTACTTC	CSATSGVRETQYF
TRBV5-5	TRBJ2-7	.	TRBD1	TGTGCCAGCAGCCACCGGGACAGCTTTATTACCTACGAGCAGTACTTC	CASSHRDSFITYEQYF
TRBV5-1	TRBJ2-7	.	.	TGCGCCAGCAGCTTGTTTACAGGTGCCTACTACGAGCAGTACTTC	CASSLFTGAYYEQYF
TRBV7-2	TRBJ1-6	.	TRBD1	TGTGCCAGCAGCTCAGGGACAGGGGGCTCTTCACCCCTCCACTTT	CASSSGTGGSSPLHF
TRBV20-1	TRBJ1-2	many	TRBD1	TGCAGTGCTAGAGATCCGGGACAGGGGTCCTATGGCTACACCTTC	CSARDPGQGSYGYTF
TRBV5-1	TRBJ1-2	.	.	TGCGCCAGCACCCGCGGCCAGGGGAACTATGGCTACACCTTC	CASTRGQGNYGYTF
TRBV28	TRBJ1-2	few	TRBD1	TGTGCCAGCAGTCCAGGGTGGACAGGGCATGGCTACACCTTC	CASSPGWTGHGYTF
TRBV4-3	TRBJ1-6	.	.	TGCGCCAGCAGCCAAGATGAAGCCGGTTCACCCCTCCACTTT	CASSQDEAGSPLHF
TRBV29-1	TRBJ1-1	many	.	TGCAGCGTTGACAGGGCCTACACTGAAGCTTTCTTT	CSVDRAYTEAFF
TRBV6-6	TRBJ1-5	.	.	TGTGCCAGCAGTTACGCGGTTAGTCAGCCCCAGCATTTT	CASSYAVSQPQHF
TRBV4-2	TRBJ1-6	many	.	TGTGCCAGCAGCCAAGGGCAGGAAGAATCACCCCTCCACTTT	CASSQGQEESPLHF
TRBV4-3	TRBJ2-4	.	TRBD1	TGCGCCAGCAGCCAAGATGAGGGGGCGCGGGAAAACATTCAGTACTTC	CASSQDEGARENIQYF
TRBV5-1	TRBJ2-3	many	TRBD2	TGCGCCAGCAGCTCTGCGGGGGGCACCACAGATACGCAGTATTTT	CASSSAGGTTDTQYF
TRBV5-1	TRBJ2-5	many	TRBD1	TGCGCCAGCAGCCGGGACAGTCGGGGTCAAGAGACCCAGTACTTC	CASSRDSRGQETQYF
TRBV27	TRBJ1-4	few	.	TGTGCCAGCAGTTTATATAACTCGGGTGAAAAACTGTTTTTT	CASSLYNSGEKLFF
TRBV5-1	TRBJ2-2	.	.	TGCGCCAGCAGTCCCGGGGATGGCACCGGGGAGCTGTTTTTT	CASSPGDGTGELFF
TRBV10-3	TRBJ2-3	.	.	TGTGCCATCAGAAGGGACAACGGAGATACGCAGTATTTT	CAIRRDNGDTQYF
TRBV4-3	TRBJ1-2	.	.	TGCGCCAGCAGCCATAAAACTAACTATGGCTACACCTTC	CASSHKTNYGYTF
TRBV3-1	TRBJ2-7	.	.	TGTGCCAGCAGCCAAGCCTCCGAGCAGTACTTC	CASSQASEQYF
TRBV6-2/TRBV6-3	TRBJ2-5	many	TRBD2	TGTGCCAGCAGCACTTATGCGGGGGAGTCGCAAGAGACCCAGTACTTC	CASSTYAGESQETQYF
TRBV7-2	TRBJ2-6	.	.	TGTGCCAGCAGCGTACAGGGTAGGAGCTCTGGGGCCAACGTCCTGACTTTC	CASSVQGRSSGANVLTF
TRBV6-5	TRBJ1-5	.	TRBD1	TGTGCCAGCAGCAAAATCACCGGGACAGGGGTGGGCTATAGCAATCAGCCCCAGCATTTT	CASSKITGTGVGYSNQPQHF
TRBV20-1	TRBJ2-3	few	.	TGCAGTGCTAGAGGTGTAAGGGCCACAGATACGCAGTATTTT	CSARGVRATDTQYF
TRBV12-3/TRBV12-4	TRBJ1-1	few	.	TGTGCCAGCAGTTGGCGCGGGGCCGGGACTGAAGCTTTCTTT	CASSWRGAGTEAFF
TRBV4-3	TRBJ2-1	.	.	TGCGCCAGCAGCCAAGATATCAGCTCCTACAATGAGCAGTTCTTC	CASSQDISSYNEQFF
TRBV19	TRBJ1-2	few	.	TGTGCCAGTAGTTTGGACCTCCAGGGCTACACCTTC	CASSLDLQGYTF
TRBV29-1	TRBJ2-5	few	.	TGCAGCGCCGGGTGGTCCGAGGAGACCCAGTACTTC	CSAGWSEETQYF
TRBV12-3/TRBV12-4	TRBJ2-5	.	.	TGTGCCAGCAGTTTCAGTGGGGCGGAGACCCAGTACTTC	CASSFSGAETQYF
TRBV7-2	TRBJ1-1	.	.	TGTGCCAGCAGCTCTGGGGGAATGGTCTCGAACACTGAAGCTTTCTTT	CASSSGGMVSNTEAFF
TRBV7-6	TRBJ2-1	.	.	TGTGCCAGCAGCTTAGGATTCAGGGGAATGTCCTACAATGAGCAGTTCTTC	CASSLGFRGMSYNEQFF
TRBV5-1	TRBJ2-5	.	.	TGCGCCAGCAGCTTAGGCCTAGAGGTGGGAGAGACCCAGTACTTC	CASSLGLEVGETQYF
TRBV4-3	TRBJ1-4	few	TRBD1	TGCGCCAGCAGCCCCAGGGGGGCCCTTAATGAAAAACTGTTTTTT	CASSPRGALNEKLFF
TRBV15	TRBJ1-6	.	TRBD1	TGTGCCACCAACGACAGGGTGAACTCACCCCTCCACTTT	CATNDRVNSPLHF
TRBV4-1	TRBJ1-1	.	TRBD1	TGCGCCAGCAGCGGCCGGGACAGGGTAAACACTGAAGCTTTCTTT	CASSGRDRVNTEAFF
TRBV5-1	TRBJ2-1	many	TRBD1	TGCGCCAGCAGCCCGGACTGGACAGGGTTGTTTGAGCAGTTCTTC	CASSPDWTGLFEQFF
TRBV7-2	TRBJ1-1	.	.	TGTGCCAGCAGCTTCAGCAGGCGGGGCACTGAAGCTTTCTTT	CASSFSRRGTEAFF
TRBV5-1	TRBJ2-5	few	TRBD2	TGCGCCAGCAGCTTCTCCCGGACTGAAGCGGGGGGGTACCAAGAGACCCAGTACTTC	CASSFSRTEAGGYQETQYF
TRBV20-1	TRBJ2-7	.	.	TGCAGTGCGAGGACTGCCTACGAGCAGTACTTC	CSARTAYEQYF